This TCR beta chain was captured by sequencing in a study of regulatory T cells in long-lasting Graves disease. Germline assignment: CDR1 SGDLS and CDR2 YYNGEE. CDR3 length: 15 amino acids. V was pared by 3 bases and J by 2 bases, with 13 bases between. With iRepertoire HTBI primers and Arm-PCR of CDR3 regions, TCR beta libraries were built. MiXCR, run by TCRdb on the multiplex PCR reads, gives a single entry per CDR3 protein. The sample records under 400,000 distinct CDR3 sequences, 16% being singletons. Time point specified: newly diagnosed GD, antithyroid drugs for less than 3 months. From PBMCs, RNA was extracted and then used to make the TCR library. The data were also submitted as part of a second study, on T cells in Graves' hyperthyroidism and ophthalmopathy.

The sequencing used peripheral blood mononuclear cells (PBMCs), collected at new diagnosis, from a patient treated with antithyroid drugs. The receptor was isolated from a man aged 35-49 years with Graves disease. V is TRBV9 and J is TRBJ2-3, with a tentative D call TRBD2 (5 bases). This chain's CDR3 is CASSALAGLTDTQYF. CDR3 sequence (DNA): TGTGCCAGCAGCGCCCTAGCAGGACTCACAGATACGCAGTATTTT.